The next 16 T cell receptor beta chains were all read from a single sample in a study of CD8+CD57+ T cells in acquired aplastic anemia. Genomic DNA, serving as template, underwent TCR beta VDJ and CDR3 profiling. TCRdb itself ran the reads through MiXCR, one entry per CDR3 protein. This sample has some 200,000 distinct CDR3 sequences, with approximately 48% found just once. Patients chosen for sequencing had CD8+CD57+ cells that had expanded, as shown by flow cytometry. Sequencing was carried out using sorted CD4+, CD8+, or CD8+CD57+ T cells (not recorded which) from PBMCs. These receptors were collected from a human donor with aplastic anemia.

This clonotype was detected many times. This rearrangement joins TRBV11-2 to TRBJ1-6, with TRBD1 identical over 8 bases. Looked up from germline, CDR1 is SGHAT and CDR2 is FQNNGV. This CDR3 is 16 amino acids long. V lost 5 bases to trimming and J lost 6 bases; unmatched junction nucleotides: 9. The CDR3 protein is CASSLGTGSANSPLHF. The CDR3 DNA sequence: TGTGCCAGCAGCCTGGGGACAGGATCGGCTAATTCACCCCTCCACTTT.

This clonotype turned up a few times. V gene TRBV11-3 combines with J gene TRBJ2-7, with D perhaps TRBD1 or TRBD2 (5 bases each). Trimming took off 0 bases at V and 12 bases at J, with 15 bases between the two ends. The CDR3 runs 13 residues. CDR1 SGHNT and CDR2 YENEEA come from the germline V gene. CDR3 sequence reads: CASSLDRFAGRYF. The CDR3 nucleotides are TGTGCCAGCAGCTTAGATCGGTTTGCAGGGAGGTACTTC. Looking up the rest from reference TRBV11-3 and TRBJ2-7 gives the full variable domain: EAGVVQSPRYKIIEKKQPVAFWCNPISGHNTLYWYLQNLGQGPELLIRYENEEAVDDSQLPKDRFSAERLKGVDSTLKIQPAELGDSAVYLCASSLDRFAGRYFGPGTRLTVT.

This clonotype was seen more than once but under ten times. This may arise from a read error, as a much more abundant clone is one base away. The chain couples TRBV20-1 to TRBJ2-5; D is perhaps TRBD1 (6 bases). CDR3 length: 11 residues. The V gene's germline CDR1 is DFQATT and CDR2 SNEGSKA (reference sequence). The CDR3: CSVRGGLTQYF. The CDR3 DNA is TGCAGTGTTAGAGGGGGATTGACCCAGTACTTC.

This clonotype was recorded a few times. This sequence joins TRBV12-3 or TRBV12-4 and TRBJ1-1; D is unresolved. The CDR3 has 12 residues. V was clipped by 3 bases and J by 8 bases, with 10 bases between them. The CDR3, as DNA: TGTGCCAGCAGTTTCGCGGGAGGGGAAGCTTTCTTT. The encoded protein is CASSFAGGEAFF.

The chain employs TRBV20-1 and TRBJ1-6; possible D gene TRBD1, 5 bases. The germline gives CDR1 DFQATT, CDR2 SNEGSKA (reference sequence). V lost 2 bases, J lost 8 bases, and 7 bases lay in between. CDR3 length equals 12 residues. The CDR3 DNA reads TGCAGTGCTAGATCGACAGATTCACCCCTCCACTTT. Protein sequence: CSARSTDSPLHF.

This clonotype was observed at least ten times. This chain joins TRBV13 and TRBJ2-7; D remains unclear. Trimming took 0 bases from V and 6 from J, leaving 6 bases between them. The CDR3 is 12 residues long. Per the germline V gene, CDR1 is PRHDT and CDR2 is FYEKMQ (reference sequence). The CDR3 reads CASSLGVSEQYF. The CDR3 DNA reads TGTGCCAGCAGCTTAGGGGTAAGCGAGCAGTACTTC.

CDR3 sequence: CASSDGTSSPEQYF. The CDR3 region has the DNA TGTGCCAGCAGTGATGGGACTAGCTCCCCCGAGCAGTACTTC. This chain joins TRBV25-1 and TRBJ2-7, with 9 bases that match TRBD2. V dropped 3 bases and J dropped 6; count of bases not matched to a gene: 6. Germline V gene sequence: CDR1 MGHDK, CDR2 SYGVNS. The CDR3 runs 14 residues.

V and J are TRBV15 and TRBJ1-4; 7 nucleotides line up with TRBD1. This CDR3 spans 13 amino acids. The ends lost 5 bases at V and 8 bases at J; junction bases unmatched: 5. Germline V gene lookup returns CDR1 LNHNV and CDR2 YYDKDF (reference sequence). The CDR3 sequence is CATSGNRGEKLFF. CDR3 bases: TGTGCCACCAGCGGGAACAGGGGAGAAAAACTGTTTTTT.

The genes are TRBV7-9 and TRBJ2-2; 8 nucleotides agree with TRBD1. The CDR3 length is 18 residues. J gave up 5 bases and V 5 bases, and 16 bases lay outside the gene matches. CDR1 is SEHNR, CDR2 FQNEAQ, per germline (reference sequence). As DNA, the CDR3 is TGTGCCAGCAGCAGCTCGTGGACAGGGTCGGGTCGGACCGGGGAGCTGTTTTTT. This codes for CASSSSWTGSGRTGELFF.

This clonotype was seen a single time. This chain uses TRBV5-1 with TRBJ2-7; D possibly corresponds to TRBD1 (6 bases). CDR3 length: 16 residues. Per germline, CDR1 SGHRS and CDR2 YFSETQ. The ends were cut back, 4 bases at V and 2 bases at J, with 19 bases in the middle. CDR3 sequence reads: CASSLTGTTFAYEQYF. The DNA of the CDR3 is TGCGCCAGCAGCCTAACCGGGACAACCTTCGCCTACGAGCAGTACTTC.

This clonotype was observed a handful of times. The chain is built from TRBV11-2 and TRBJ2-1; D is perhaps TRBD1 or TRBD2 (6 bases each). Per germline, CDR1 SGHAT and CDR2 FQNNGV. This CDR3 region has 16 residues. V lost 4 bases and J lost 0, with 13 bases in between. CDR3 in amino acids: CASSSDGGYSYNEQFF. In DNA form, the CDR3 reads TGTGCCAGCAGCTCAGACGGGGGCTACTCCTACAATGAGCAGTTCTTC.

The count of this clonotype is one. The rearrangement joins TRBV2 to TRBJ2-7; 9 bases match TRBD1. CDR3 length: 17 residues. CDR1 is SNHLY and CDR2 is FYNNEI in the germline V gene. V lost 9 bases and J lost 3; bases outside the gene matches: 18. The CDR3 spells CASVKQGARRGGYEQYF. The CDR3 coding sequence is TGTGCCAGTGTGAAACAGGGGGCCAGAAGGGGGGGCTACGAGCAGTACTTC.

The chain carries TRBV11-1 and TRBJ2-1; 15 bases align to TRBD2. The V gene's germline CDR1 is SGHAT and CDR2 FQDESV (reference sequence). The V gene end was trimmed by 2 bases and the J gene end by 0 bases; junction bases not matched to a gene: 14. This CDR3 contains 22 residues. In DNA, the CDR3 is TGTGCCAGCAGCTTACCAATCACCGGGACTAGCGGGAGGCAAGCCTCCTACAATGAGCAGTTCTTC. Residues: CASSLPITGTSGRQASYNEQFF.

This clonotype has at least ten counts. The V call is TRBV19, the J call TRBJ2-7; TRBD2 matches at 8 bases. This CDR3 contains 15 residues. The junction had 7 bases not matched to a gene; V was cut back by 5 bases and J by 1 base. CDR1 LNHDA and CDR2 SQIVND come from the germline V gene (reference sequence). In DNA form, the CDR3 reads TGTGCCAGTAGTCCCGGGGTAGCGGGGTCCTACGAGCAGTACTTC. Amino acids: CASSPGVAGSYEQYF. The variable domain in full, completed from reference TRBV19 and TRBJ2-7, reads DGGITQSPKYLFRKEGQNVTLSCEQNLNHDAMYWYRQDPGQGLRLIYYSQIVNDFQKGDIAEGYSVSREKKESFPLTVTSAQKNPTAFYLCASSPGVAGSYEQYFGPGTRLTVT.

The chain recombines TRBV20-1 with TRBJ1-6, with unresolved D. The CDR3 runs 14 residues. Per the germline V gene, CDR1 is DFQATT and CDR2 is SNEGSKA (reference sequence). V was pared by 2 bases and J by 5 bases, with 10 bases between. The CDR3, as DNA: TGCAGTGCTAGACAACACCCAAATAATTCACCCCTCCACTTT. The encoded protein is CSARQHPNNSPLHF.

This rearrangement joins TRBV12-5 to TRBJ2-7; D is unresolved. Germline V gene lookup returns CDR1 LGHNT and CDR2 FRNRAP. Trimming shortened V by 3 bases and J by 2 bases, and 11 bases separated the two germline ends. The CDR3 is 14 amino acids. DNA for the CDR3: TGTGCTAGTGGTTTTATGGACGGTCCCTACGAGCAGTACTTC. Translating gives CASGFMDGPYEQYF. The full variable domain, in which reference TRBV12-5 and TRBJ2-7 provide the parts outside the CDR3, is DARVTQTPRHKVTEMGQEVTMRCQPILGHNTVFWYRQTMMQGLELLAYFRNRAPLDDSGMPKDRFSAEMPDATLATLKIQPSEPRDSAVYFCASGFMDGPYEQYFGPGTRLTVT.